A selection of T cell receptor beta chains follows, all from one sample in a study of T cell changes during pregnancy in multiple sclerosis. The protocol was immunoSEQ multiplex PCR, while the TCRdb copy is restricted to in-frame clones and leaves out a portion. The sample contains around 56,000 clones, 89% of which appear only once. The material sequenced was peripheral blood, taken after pregnancy. The receptors stem from a female donor with multiple sclerosis, enrolled in a pregnancy study. Each CDR3 is given with its conserved first and last residue. A D gene is named only where the DNA matches it firmly. Some rows have no size entry. The others give once, few or many, or a class for an expanded clone.

D: TRBD1; size: once; V: TRBV7-2; J: TRBJ1-2; CDR3: CASSPRDRAAYGYTF; DNA: TGTGCCAGCAGCCCCCGGGACAGGGCGGCCTATGGCTACACCTTC
D: .; size: .; V: TRBV5-4; J: TRBJ2-1; CDR3: CASSSSGTRDEQFF; DNA: TGTGCCAGCAGCTCCTCCGGGACACGAGATGAGCAGTTCTTC
D: TRBD1; size: .; V: TRBV19; J: TRBJ1-2; CDR3: CASRNSGGQGFSRGGYTF; DNA: TGTGCCAGTAGAAACTCCGGGGGACAGGGGTTCTCAAGGGGCGGCTACACCTTC
D: .; size: .; V: TRBV7-2; J: TRBJ2-7; CDR3: CASSLVGAAYEQYF; DNA: TGTGCCAGCAGCTTAGTTGGGGCAGCCTACGAGCAGTACTTC
D: .; size: once; V: TRBV7-9; J: TRBJ1-2; CDR3: CASSLAGGVSYGYTF; DNA: TGTGCCAGCAGCTTAGCGGGGGGAGTGAGCTATGGCTACACCTTC
D: .; size: .; V: TRBV2; J: TRBJ1-5; CDR3: CASSEGLNQPQHF; DNA: TGTGCCAGCAGTGAGGGCTTGAATCAGCCCCAGCATTTT
D: TRBD2; size: .; V: TRBV11-1; J: TRBJ2-7; CDR3: CASSPSGFSSYEQYF; DNA: TGTGCCAGCAGCCCTAGCGGGTTTAGCTCCTACGAGCAGTACTTC
D: TRBD1; size: .; V: TRBV7-9; J: TRBJ2-3; CDR3: CASSRGQGMVDTQYF; DNA: TGTGCCAGCAGCCGCGGACAGGGGATGGTTGATACGCAGTATTTT
D: .; size: once; V: TRBV9; J: TRBJ1-2; CDR3: CASSVEEGVSYGYTF; DNA: TGTGCCAGCAGCGTAGAAGAGGGGGTATCCTATGGCTACACCTTC
D: .; size: .; V: TRBV7-2; J: TRBJ1-3; CDR3: CASSQQGPLLSSGNTIYF; DNA: TGTGCCAGCAGCCAACAGGGACCCCTCCTGAGCTCTGGAAACACCATATATTTT
D: .; size: .; V: TRBV19; J: TRBJ2-1; CDR3: CASSTISRHYNEQFF; DNA: TGTGCCAGTAGCACCATAAGCCGCCACTACAATGAGCAGTTCTTC
D: TRBD2; size: .; V: TRBV27; J: TRBJ2-3; CDR3: CASSLGGGGTDTQYF; DNA: TGTGCCAGCAGTTTAGGGGGGGGTGGCACAGATACGCAGTATTTT
D: .; size: .; V: TRBV7-2; J: TRBJ1-1; CDR3: CASSLYRVGTEAFF; DNA: TGTGCCAGCAGCTTATACAGGGTCGGCACTGAAGCTTTCTTT
D: TRBD2; size: many; V: TRBV29-1; J: TRBJ2-3; CDR3: CSVPSGGATDTQYF; DNA: TGCAGCGTACCCAGCGGGGGGGCCACAGATACGCAGTATTTT
D: .; size: .; V: TRBV6-5; J: TRBJ1-5; CDR3: CASSSPNQPQHF; DNA: TGTGCCAGCAGCTCCCCCAATCAGCCCCAGCATTTT
D: .; size: .; V: TRBV10-3; J: TRBJ1-2; CDR3: CAISEPLTGGAANYGYTF; DNA: TGTGCCATCAGTGAGCCACTGACCGGGGGAGCGGCTAACTATGGCTACACCTTC
D: .; size: .; V: TRBV6-5; J: TRBJ2-5; CDR3: CASSFRLSQETQYF; DNA: TGTGCCAGCAGTTTTCGCCTATCTCAAGAGACCCAGTACTTC
D: .; size: .; V: TRBV30; J: TRBJ2-2; CDR3: CAWSLGGYDTGELFF; DNA: TGTGCCTGGAGCCTCGGGGGATATGACACCGGGGAGCTGTTTTTT
D: .; size: .; V: TRBV10-1; J: TRBJ1-1; CDR3: CASSDGQLNTEAFF; DNA: TGCGCCAGCAGTGATGGACAGTTGAACACTGAAGCTTTCTTT
D: .; size: .; V: TRBV11-1; J: TRBJ2-4; CDR3: CASSLSYPSPTENIQYF; DNA: TGTGCCAGCAGCTTATCATATCCCTCGCCGACAGAAAACATTCAGTACTTC
D: .; size: .; V: TRBV30; J: TRBJ2-5; CDR3: CAWSRGGARGETQYF; DNA: TGTGCCTGGAGTAGGGGCGGGGCCCGGGGGGAGACCCAGTACTTC
D: .; size: .; V: TRBV5-1; J: TRBJ1-1; CDR3: CASSFGGAEGAFF; DNA: TGCGCCAGCAGCTTCGGGGGGGCGGAGGGGGCTTTCTTT
D: .; size: .; V: TRBV5-4; J: TRBJ2-7; CDR3: CASSPNSSPGEQYF; DNA: TGTGCCAGCAGCCCAAATTCGTCCCCGGGGGAGCAGTACTTC
D: TRBD2; size: .; V: TRBV2; J: TRBJ2-3; CDR3: CASRYERGAPTSTDTQYF; DNA: TGTGCCAGCAGATACGAGCGGGGGGCCCCCACTAGCACAGATACGCAGTATTTT
D: .; size: .; V: TRBV5-8; J: TRBJ1-4; CDR3: CASSSGQLLNEKLFF; DNA: TGTGCCAGCAGTTCAGGACAGCTTCTCAACGAAAAACTGTTTTTT
D: TRBD1; size: .; V: TRBV19; J: TRBJ2-6; CDR3: CASSIVLRQGRNVLTF; DNA: TGTGCCAGTAGTATAGTCCTCCGACAGGGAAGAAACGTCCTGACTTTC
D: .; size: .; V: TRBV2; J: TRBJ1-5; CDR3: CASSALLRYSNQPQHF; DNA: TGTGCCAGCAGTGCGCTACTGCGATATAGCAATCAGCCCCAGCATTTT
D: TRBD1; size: .; V: TRBV6-4; J: TRBJ2-3; CDR3: CASSDSGQGADTQYF; DNA: TGTGCCAGCAGTGACTCGGGACAGGGGGCAGATACGCAGTATTTT
D: .; size: .; V: TRBV6-5; J: TRBJ2-1; CDR3: CASGGKGAVEQFF; DNA: TGTGCCAGCGGAGGGAAGGGGGCAGTTGAGCAGTTCTTC
D: .; size: .; V: TRBV5-6; J: TRBJ1-2; CDR3: CASSLGVQGGYTF; DNA: TGTGCCAGCAGCTTGGGGGTTCAGGGAGGCTACACCTTC
D: .; size: .; V: TRBV7-6; J: TRBJ2-1; CDR3: CASSLRQYNEQFF; DNA: TGTGCCAGCAGCCTCCGACAGTACAATGAGCAGTTCTTC
D: TRBD1; size: .; V: TRBV7-9; J: TRBJ2-1; CDR3: CASSLAAGGDEQFF; DNA: TGTGCCAGCAGCTTAGCCGCAGGGGGCGATGAGCAGTTCTTC
D: .; size: .; V: TRBV5-1; J: TRBJ2-2; CDR3: CASSLVQGGTGELFF; DNA: TGCGCCAGCAGCTTGGTACAGGGCGGAACCGGGGAGCTGTTTTTT
D: .; size: .; V: TRBV27; J: TRBJ1-1; CDR3: CASLSIRGHTEAFF; DNA: TGTGCCAGCCTGTCTATCCGAGGGCACACTGAAGCTTTCTTT
D: TRBD1; size: .; V: TRBV19; J: TRBJ1-2; CDR3: CASSITRTGGDGYTF; DNA: TGTGCCAGTAGTATAACCAGGACAGGGGGCGATGGCTACACCTTC
D: .; size: .; V: TRBV4-3; J: TRBJ2-2; CDR3: CASSQDVWSMPGELFF; DNA: TGCGCCAGCAGCCAAGATGTGTGGAGTATGCCCGGGGAGCTGTTTTTT
D: .; size: .; V: TRBV6-6; J: TRBJ1-2; CDR3: CASIYGGEGGGYTF; DNA: TGTGCCAGCATCTATGGGGGGGAGGGAGGCGGCTACACCTTC
D: .; size: .; V: TRBV27; J: TRBJ1-4; CDR3: CASSPRGVHEKLFF; DNA: TGTGCCAGCAGTCCAAGAGGAGTTCACGAAAAACTGTTTTTT
D: .; size: .; V: TRBV10-3; J: TRBJ1-2; CDR3: CAISEREVVYTF; DNA: TGTGCCATCAGTGAGCGGGAGGTCGTCTACACCTTC
D: .; size: .; V: TRBV6-1; J: TRBJ2-2; CDR3: CASRGKQNTGELFF; DNA: TGTGCCAGCAGGGGCAAACAGAACACCGGGGAGCTGTTTTTT
D: .; size: .; V: TRBV5-1; J: TRBJ1-4; CDR3: CASSLGLGTLGEKLFF; DNA: TGCGCCAGCAGCTTGGGACTCGGGACTCTGGGTGAAAAACTGTTTTTT
D: TRBD1; size: .; V: TRBV7-2; J: TRBJ2-2; CDR3: CASSPTRTGPGELFF; DNA: TGTGCCAGCAGCCCAACCCGGACAGGGCCCGGGGAGCTGTTTTTT
D: .; size: .; V: TRBV7-9; J: TRBJ2-1; CDR3: CASSLRRGGRSDEQFF; DNA: TGTGCCAGCAGCTTACGGAGGGGGGGGCGCAGCGATGAGCAGTTCTTC
D: .; size: .; V: TRBV5-6; J: TRBJ2-5; CDR3: CASSLGTEETQYF; DNA: TGTGCCAGCAGCTTGGGGACAGAAGAGACCCAGTACTTC
D: .; size: .; V: TRBV29-1; J: TRBJ2-7; CDR3: CSARLGGWDNSYEQYF; DNA: TGCAGCGCGCGATTAGGAGGCTGGGACAACTCCTACGAGCAGTACTTC
D: .; size: .; V: TRBV2; J: TRBJ1-4; CDR3: CASSERGGALNEKLFF; DNA: TGTGCCAGCAGTGAAAGGGGAGGGGCGTTGAATGAAAAACTGTTTTTT
D: .; size: .; V: TRBV15; J: TRBJ1-4; CDR3: CATSRDFGAMREKLFF; DNA: TGTGCCACCAGCAGAGATTTTGGGGCGATGCGTGAAAAACTGTTTTTT
D: TRBD2; size: .; V: TRBV19; J: TRBJ2-2; CDR3: CASRKGLAGYNTGELFF; DNA: TGTGCCAGTAGAAAAGGACTAGCGGGTTATAACACCGGGGAGCTGTTTTTT
D: TRBD2; size: .; V: TRBV2; J: TRBJ2-1; CDR3: CASSDSAAGGFDEQFF; DNA: TGTGCCAGCAGTGATTCAGCGGCGGGGGGGTTCGATGAGCAGTTCTTC
D: .; size: .; V: TRBV10-3; J: TRBJ2-3; CDR3: CAISGGRPDSLTTDTQYF; DNA: TGTGCCATCAGCGGGGGGCGGCCGGACTCTCTCACAACAGATACGCAGTATTTT
D: .; size: .; V: TRBV30; J: TRBJ1-1; CDR3: CAWSQWDTFQFTEAFF; DNA: TGTGCCTGGAGCCAATGGGACACTTTCCAGTTCACTGAAGCTTTCTTT
D: TRBD1; size: .; V: TRBV5-1; J: TRBJ1-1; CDR3: CASSPRTGQTEAFF; DNA: TGCGCCAGCAGTCCTCGGACAGGTCAAACTGAAGCTTTCTTT
D: .; size: .; V: TRBV6-5; J: TRBJ1-2; CDR3: CASSYPGDYGYTF; DNA: TGTGCCAGCAGTTACCCCGGGGACTATGGCTACACCTTC
D: .; size: .; V: TRBV25-1; J: TRBJ2-4; CDR3: CASSGGVAKNIQYF; DNA: TGTGCCAGCAGTGGGGGGGTAGCCAAAAACATTCAGTACTTC
D: TRBD1; size: .; V: TRBV4-1; J: TRBJ1-3; CDR3: CASSFDGGTGRSGNTIYF; DNA: TGCGCCAGCAGCTTTGACGGGGGGACAGGCCGCTCTGGAAACACCATATATTTT